The 13 T cell receptor beta chains reported below all come from one sample, sequenced in a study of regulatory T cells in long-lasting Graves disease. Arm-PCR of CDR3 regions with iRepertoire HTBI primers generated TCR beta libraries. MiXCR, run by TCRdb on the multiplex PCR reads, gives a single entry per CDR3 protein. The sample contains roughly 510,000 distinct CDR3 sequences, approximately 16% of which appear only once. Time point noted: newly diagnosed GD, antithyroid drugs for less than 3 months. From PBMCs, RNA was extracted and then used to make the TCR library. These data were likewise used in another study, on T cells in Graves' hyperthyroidism and ophthalmopathy.

The sample was peripheral blood mononuclear cells (PBMCs), taken at new diagnosis, from a patient treated with antithyroid drugs. The receptors shown here come from a man aged 18 to 29 with Graves disease.

The table lists this clonotype with many counts. The V gene is TRBV2, the J gene TRBJ2-1; D is perhaps TRBD1 (6 bases). Trimming stripped 4 bases from V and 1 base from J, with 11 bases between. The CDR3 is made up of 15 amino acids. Germline CDR1 and CDR2: SNHLY and FYNNEI. This CDR3 reads CASSGRTVSYNEQFF. The CDR3 bases are TGTGCCAGCAGTGGGAGGACAGTATCCTACAATGAGCAGTTCTTC.

The sample holds many counts of this clonotype. This chain links TRBV2 with TRBJ1-5, with D maybe TRBD1 (5 bases). V dropped 1 base and J dropped 2 bases, with 6 bases sitting between them. This CDR3 spans 14 amino acids. Germline-derived CDR1 and CDR2 are SNHLY and FYNNEI. CDR3 residues: CASSEGGGNQPQHF. The CDR3, as DNA: TGTGCCAGCAGTGAAGGGGGGGGCAATCAGCCCCAGCATTTT. Full variable domain (rest looked up from reference TRBV2 and TRBJ1-5): EPEVTQTPSHQVTQMGQEVILRCVPISNHLYFYWYRQILGQKVEFLVSFYNNEISEKSEIFDDQFSVERPDGSNFTLKIRSTKLEDSAMYFCASSEGGGNQPQHFGDGTRLSIL.

As concerns this clonotype: This sequence may be a read error, since a much larger clone differs from it by one base. The CDR3 carries no conserved terminal phenylalanine or tryptophan, so it likely arises from a read error. J is TRBJ1-2 and V is TRBV6-2 or TRBV6-3, with D possibly being TRBD1 (5 bases). This CDR3 has 15 amino acids. Per germline, CDR1 MNHEY and CDR2 SVGEGT. The V end lost 0 bases, the J end lost 4 bases, and 12 bases lay between the germline ends. Here the CDR3 reads CASSYSDSITYGYTL. CDR3 sequence (DNA): TGTGCCAGCAGTTACTCCGACAGCATTACCTATGGCTACACCCTC.

This clonotype has more than one count but fewer than ten. This sequence joins TRBV11-1 and TRBJ2-7; tentatively, D is TRBD1 (5 bases). CDR3 length: 14 residues. The V gene lost 5 bases and the J gene lost 4 bases, with 15 bases spanning the gap. The germline gives CDR1 SGHAT, CDR2 FQDESV (reference sequence). CDR3 protein: CASSGRGRVYEQYF. The CDR3 DNA is TGTGCCAGCAGCGGTCGAGGCAGGGTTTACGAGCAGTACTTC.

In its sample, this clonotype was seen many times. The genes are TRBV11-1 and TRBJ2-2; D is uncertain. The length of the CDR3 is 16 residues. Trimming took off 2 bases at V and 3 bases at J, with 13 bases between the two ends. The V gene's germline CDR1 is SGHAT and CDR2 FQDESV (reference sequence). CDR3 loop: CASSLQWYDDTGELFF. The CDR3 nucleotides are TGTGCCAGCAGCTTACAGTGGTACGACGACACCGGGGAGCTGTTTTTT.

In this sample, this clonotype turned up many times. The chain links TRBV3-1 to TRBJ2-7; TRBD1 agrees at 10 bases. Trimming cost V 1 base and J 3 bases; bases outside gene matches: 6. There are 16 residues in the CDR3. Germline V gene sequence: CDR1 LGHDT, CDR2 YNNKEL (reference sequence). CDR3 loop: CASSQAWTGGFYEQYF. The CDR3 nucleotides read TGTGCCAGCAGCCAAGCATGGACAGGGGGTTTCTACGAGCAGTACTTC.

This clonotype has only a few counts. The chain combines TRBV5-1 with TRBJ2-3; 11 nucleotides line up with TRBD2. CDR3 length: 17 residues. The germline V gene encodes CDR1 SGHRS and CDR2 YFSETQ. After removal of 4 bases from V and 2 bases from J, the junction contained 9 bases not matched to a gene. DNA of the CDR3: TGCGCCAGCAGCATCGGGACTAGCGGAATTATCACAGATACGCAGTATTTT. This sequence encodes CASSIGTSGIITDTQYF.

The rearrangement links TRBV28 to TRBJ1-4, with D possibly matching TRBD1 (5 bases). Germline values: CDR1 MDHEN, CDR2 SYDVKM. V was pared by 5 bases and J by 3 bases, with 10 bases between. CDR3 length: 14 amino acids. The CDR3 loop is CASSKGRANEKLFF. The CDR3 region has the DNA TGTGCCAGCAGTAAGGGCAGGGCTAATGAAAAACTGTTTTTT.

Remarks on this clonotype: Relative to the germline gene, one junction end is altered; a read error may explain this. This chain joins TRBV10-3 and TRBJ2-2, with 7 bases fitting TRBD2. Germline CDR1 reads ENHRY; CDR2 reads SYGVKD. This CDR3 has 12 amino acids. The chain's CDR3 is CAITGRTGEPFF. The CDR3 DNA is TGTGCCATCACCGGGAGGACCGGGGAGCCGTTTTTT.

At least ten counts were recorded for this clonotype. CDR3 protein: CASSQDLGGRETFF. The CDR3 DNA reads TGTGCCAGCAGCCAAGATCTGGGCGGGAGGGAAACATTCTTC. The chain couples TRBV3-1 to TRBJ2-1; 9 bases line up with TRBD2. The CDR3 consists of 14 residues. Germline lookup yields CDR1 LGHDT and CDR2 YNNKEL (reference sequence). Unmatched junction bases numbered 10, after V lost 0 bases and J lost 16 bases.

In this sample, this clonotype turned up once. The rearrangement joins TRBV29-1 to TRBJ2-3, with TRBD1 identical over 12 bases. V lost 3 bases to trimming and J lost 6 bases; unmatched junction nucleotides: 13. Looked up from germline, CDR1 is SQVTM and CDR2 is ANQGSEA. The CDR3 loop spans 17 amino acids. CDR3 nucleotide sequence: TGCAGCGTTGAGGGGGGGACAGGGGGCGCGGGTTTTGATACGCAGTATTTT. Translated, it gives CSVEGGTGGAGFDTQYF.

In its sample, this clonotype was seen many times. The rearrangement joins TRBV30 to TRBJ2-1; TRBD2 is a possible D gene (5 bases). The germline V and J ends were trimmed by 0 bases and 15 bases, with 18 bases remaining between them. The germline gives CDR1 GTSNPN, CDR2 SVGIG (reference sequence). This CDR3 has 13 residues. CDR3 sequence reads: CAWSVGSAAGRFF. In nucleotides, the CDR3 is TGTGCCTGGAGTGTAGGTAGCGCCGCTGGGCGGTTCTTC.

The rearrangement uses TRBV11-2 and TRBJ1-5; 9 bases line up with TRBD1. The trim removed 0 bases at V and 12 bases at J, leaving 9 bases unmatched. The CDR3 has 15 residues. Germline CDR1 reads SGHAT; CDR2 reads FQNNGV. CDR3 bases: TGTGCCAGCAGCTTAGATCCGACAGGGGGAAGGTTCCAGCATTTT. Protein: CASSLDPTGGRFQHF.